This passage covers 11 T cell receptor beta chains from one sample sequenced in a study of tumor-infiltrating lymphocytes in localized non-small cell lung cancer. This table comes from immunoSEQ multiplex PCR, and its TCRdb copy is limited to in-frame clones, with some not included. The top ten hold 17% of the sample, which has roughly 8,900 clones, about 77% seen once. The source material was uninvolved lung tissue not adjacent to the tumor. All receptors derive from a human donor with non-small cell lung cancer.

This chain connects TRBV19 to TRBJ2-2, with D possibly TRBD1 on 6 matching bases. The germline gives CDR1 LNHDA, CDR2 SQIVND (reference sequence). CDR3 length: 14 amino acids. V was trimmed by 5 bases and J by 6 bases, leaving 13 bases between them. The CDR3 spells CASSDTNRAGELFF. The CDR3 nucleotides read TGTGCCAGTAGTGATACCAACAGGGCCGGGGAGCTGTTTTTT.

Comments on this clone: At one end the junction does not follow the germline gene, possibly because of a read error. The chain employs TRBV11-3 and TRBJ2-1, with D maybe TRBD1 (5 bases). Germline lookup yields CDR1 SGHNT and CDR2 YENEEA. This CDR3 has 14 amino acids. The CDR3 loop reads CASSLDSYNNEQFF. CDR3 nucleotides: TGTGCCAGCAGCCTAGACAGCTATAACAATGAGCAGTTCTTC. Full variable domain (remainder filled in from reference TRBV11-3 and TRBJ2-1): EAGVVQSPRYKIIEKKQPVAFWCNPISGHNTLYWYLQNLGQGPELLIRYENEEAVDDSQLPKDRFSAERLKGVDSTLKIQPAELGDSAVYLCASSLDSYNNEQFFGPGTRLTVL.

The genes are TRBV27 and TRBJ1-1; 7 bases match TRBD1. CDR1 is MNHEY, CDR2 SMNVEV, per germline (reference sequence). V gave up 5 bases and J gave up 11 bases; unmatched junction bases: 8. There are 12 residues in the CDR3. CDR3 DNA sequence: TGTGCCAGCAGTCCCCGACAGGGTAGGGCTTTCTTT. Translated: CASSPRQGRAFF.

V gene TRBV5-1 combines with J gene TRBJ2-1; TRBD2 matches 10 bases. The CDR3 is 14 residues long. The germline gives CDR1 SGHRS, CDR2 YFSETQ. V dropped 4 bases and J dropped 8; count of bases not matched to a gene: 6. The CDR3 is CASSPIAGGDEQFF. The CDR3 coding sequence is TGCGCCAGCAGCCCTATAGCGGGGGGAGATGAGCAGTTCTTC.

The rearrangement uses TRBV4-1 and TRBJ1-6, with D tentatively TRBD1 (6 bases). The V gene's germline CDR1 is MGHRA and CDR2 YSYEKL. This CDR3 has 18 amino acids. Trimming shortened V by 1 base and J by 0 bases, and 13 bases separated the two germline ends. The chain's CDR3 is CASSQAWQGSSYNSPLHF. The CDR3 DNA reads as TGCGCCAGCAGCCAAGCCTGGCAGGGGAGCTCCTATAATTCACCCCTCCACTTT.

The rearrangement joins TRBV5-1 to TRBJ2-1, with 8 bases identical to TRBD1. Losses at the gene ends were 3 bases for V and 2 bases for J; bases not matched to a gene: 4. Germline loops: CDR1 SGHRS, CDR2 YFSETQ. This CDR3 is 15 amino acids long. The CDR3 here is CASSSDRVPYNEQFF. In DNA, the CDR3 is TGCGCCAGCAGCTCGGACAGGGTACCCTACAATGAGCAGTTCTTC.

The genes are TRBV25-1 and TRBJ1-4, with D unresolved. The germline V and J ends were trimmed by 4 bases and 3 bases, with 12 bases remaining between them. The CDR3 loop spans 15 amino acids. Germline assignment: CDR1 MGHDK and CDR2 SYGVNS. CDR3 amino acids: CASSGLRSPNEKLFF. In DNA form, the CDR3 reads TGTGCCAGCAGTGGCCTCAGGAGTCCTAATGAAAAACTGTTTTTT. The full variable domain, its missing parts supplied by reference TRBV25-1 and TRBJ1-4, is EADIYQTPRYLVIGTGKKITLECSQTMGHDKMYWYQQDPGMELHLIHYSYGVNSTEKGDLSSESTVSRIRTEHFPLTLESARPSHTSQYLCASSGLRSPNEKLFFGSGTQLSVL.

The chain combines TRBV30 with TRBJ2-7; maybe TRBD1 (5 bases). Trimming pared 3 bases from V and 3 bases from J, leaving 18 bases between. Germline assignment: CDR1 GTSNPN and CDR2 SVGIG (reference sequence). The CDR3 totals 15 residues. CDR3 sequence reads: CAWSSRLKGNYEQYF. The CDR3 DNA reads as TGTGCCTGGAGCTCTAGATTGAAGGGGAACTACGAGCAGTACTTC.

The CDR3 sequence is CASSRTGGISPLHF. Written as DNA, the CDR3 is TGTGCCAGCAGTCGGACAGGCGGGATTTCACCCCTCCACTTT. The V call is TRBV6-5, the J call TRBJ1-6; TRBD1 matches 7 bases. CDR3 length: 14 residues. Trimming at V came to 5 bases and at J to 9 bases, leaving 7 bases not matched to a gene. CDR1 and CDR2 (germline): MNHEY, SVGAGI.

The gene calls are TRBV6-6 and TRBJ2-7, with 7 bases matching TRBD1. From germline, CDR1 is MNHNY and CDR2 SVGAGI (reference sequence). The CDR3 covers 15 residues. The J segment lost 2 bases and the V segment lost 6 bases, leaving 10 bases of the junction unmatched. The CDR3 sequence: CASSPRVDRTYEQYF. The CDR3 DNA is TGTGCCAGCAGCCCACGTGTGGACAGGACCTACGAGCAGTACTTC.

The V gene is TRBV6-1, the J gene TRBJ1-1, with 7 nucleotides matching TRBD1. CDR1 is MNHNS, CDR2 SASEGT, per germline. The CDR3 extends over 13 amino acids. Unmatched junction bases numbered 1, after V lost 6 bases and J lost 0 bases. This CDR3 is CASRDRLNTEAFF. The CDR3 bases are TGTGCCAGCAGGGACAGGCTGAACACTGAAGCTTTCTTT.